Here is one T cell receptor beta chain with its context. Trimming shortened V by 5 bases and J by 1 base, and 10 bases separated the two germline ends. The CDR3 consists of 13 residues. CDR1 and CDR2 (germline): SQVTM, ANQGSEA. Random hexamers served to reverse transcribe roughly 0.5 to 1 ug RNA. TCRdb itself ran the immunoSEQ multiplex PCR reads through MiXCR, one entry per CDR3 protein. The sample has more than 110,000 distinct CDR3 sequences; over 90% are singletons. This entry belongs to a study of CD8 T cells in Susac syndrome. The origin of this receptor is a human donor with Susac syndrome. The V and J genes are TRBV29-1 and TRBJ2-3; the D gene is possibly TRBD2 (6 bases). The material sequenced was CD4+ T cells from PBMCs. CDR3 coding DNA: TGCAGCGTTTTAGGAGGGGGCACAGATACGCAGTATTTT. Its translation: CSVLGGGTDTQYF.